This T cell receptor beta chain stems from a study of shared clonotypes between healthy human individuals. The CDR3 covers 13 residues. V dropped 2 bases and J dropped 7 bases, with 11 bases sitting between them. Germline V CDR1 and CDR2: GTSNPN, SVGIG (reference sequence). In the original processing: Sequence data from immunoSEQ were junction-only and lacked quality scores; consequently, filtering differed. This table comes from immunoSEQ multiplex PCR, and its TCRdb copy is limited to in-frame clones, with some not included. Clone size and the V and J calls come from that table; the DNA yielded D and trimming. The sample records roughly 2,500,000 clones, 80% to 95% being singletons.

This chain uses TRBV30 with TRBJ1-4; D is undetermined. Sequencing was carried out using naive CD4+ T cells from PBMCs. As for subset: CD45RA+ positively selected. The receptor was isolated from a man between 18 and 35 years old in good health. Some clones in this sample may be carry-over from other donors' samples. Written as DNA, the CDR3 is TGTGCCTGGAGTTCTAGGCTAGGTGAAAAACTGTTTTTT. Its protein product is CAWSSRLGEKLFF.